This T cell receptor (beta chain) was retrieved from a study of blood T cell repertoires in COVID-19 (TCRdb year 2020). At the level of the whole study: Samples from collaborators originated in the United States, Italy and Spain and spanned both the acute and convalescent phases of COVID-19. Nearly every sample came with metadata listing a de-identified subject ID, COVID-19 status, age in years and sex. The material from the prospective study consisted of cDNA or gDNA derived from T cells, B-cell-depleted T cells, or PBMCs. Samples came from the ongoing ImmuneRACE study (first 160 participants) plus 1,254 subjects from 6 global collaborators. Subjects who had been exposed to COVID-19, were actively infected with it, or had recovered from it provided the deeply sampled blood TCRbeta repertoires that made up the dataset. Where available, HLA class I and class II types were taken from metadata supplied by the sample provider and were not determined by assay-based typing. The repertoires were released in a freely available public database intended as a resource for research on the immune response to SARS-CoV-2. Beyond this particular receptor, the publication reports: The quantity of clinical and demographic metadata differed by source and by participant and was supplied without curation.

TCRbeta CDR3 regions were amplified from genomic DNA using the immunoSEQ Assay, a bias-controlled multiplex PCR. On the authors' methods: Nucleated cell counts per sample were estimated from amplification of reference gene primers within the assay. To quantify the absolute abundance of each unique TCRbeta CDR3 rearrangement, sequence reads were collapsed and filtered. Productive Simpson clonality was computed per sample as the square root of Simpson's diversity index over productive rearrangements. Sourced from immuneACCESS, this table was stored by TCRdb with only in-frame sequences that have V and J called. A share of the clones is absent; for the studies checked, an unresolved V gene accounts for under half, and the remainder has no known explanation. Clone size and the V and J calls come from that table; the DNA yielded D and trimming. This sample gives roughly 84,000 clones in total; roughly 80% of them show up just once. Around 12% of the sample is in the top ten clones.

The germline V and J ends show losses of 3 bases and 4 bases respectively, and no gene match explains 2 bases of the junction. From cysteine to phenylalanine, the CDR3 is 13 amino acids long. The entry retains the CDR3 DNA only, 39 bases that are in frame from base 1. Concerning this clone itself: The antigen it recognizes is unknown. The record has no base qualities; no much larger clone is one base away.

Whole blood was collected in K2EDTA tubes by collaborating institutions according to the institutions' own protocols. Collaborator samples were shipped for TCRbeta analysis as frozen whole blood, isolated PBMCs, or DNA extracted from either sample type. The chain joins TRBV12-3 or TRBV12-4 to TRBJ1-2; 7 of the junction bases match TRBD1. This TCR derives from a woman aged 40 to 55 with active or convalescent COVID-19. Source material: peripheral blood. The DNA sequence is TGTGCCAGCAGTTTGGACAGGAGCTATGGCTACACCTTC. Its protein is CASSLDRSYGYTF.